This entry lists 2 T cell receptor beta chains sequenced from one sample in a study of blood T cell repertoires in COVID-19. Only in-frame clones appear in the TCRdb table, and some are missing; sequencing was by immunoSEQ multiplex PCR. The table lists roughly 150,000 clones, roughly 80% of them singletons. The sample taken for sequencing was peripheral blood. The receptor set was obtained from a man aged 70-80 years with acute or convalescent COVID-19.

The V and J genes are TRBV18 and TRBJ2-5; D unresolved. CDR1 KGHSH and CDR2 LQKENI come from the germline V gene. The CDR3 runs 12 residues. The germline V and J ends were trimmed by 3 bases and 9 bases, with 11 bases remaining between them. In DNA, the CDR3 is TGTGCCAGCTCACCCGTGGTCGAGGCCCAGTACTTC. Its translation is CASSPVVEAQYF.

Points on this clone: An end of the junction differs from the germline gene, which may be a read error. The rearrangement joins TRBV6-5 to TRBJ2-4; D gene unclear. Looked up from germline, CDR1 is MNHEY and CDR2 is SVGAGI. There are 11 residues in the CDR3. In DNA form, the CDR3 reads TGTGCCAGCAGCTACTTAGACATTCAGTACTTC. The encoded protein is CASSYLDIQYF.